This T cell receptor beta chain derives from a study of T-cell reconstitution after alpha-beta-depleted transplantation in children. V was trimmed by 5 bases and J by 2 bases, leaving 10 bases between them. The CDR3 covers 15 residues. The germline gives CDR1 SGHTA, CDR2 FQGNSA. Researchers prepared the TCRbeta library using unique molecular identifiers, the study reports. Each CDR3 protein gets one entry after TCRdb re-called the PCR reads with MiXCR. The profile covers roughly 500,000 distinct CDR3 sequences, with 30% to 35% appearing a single time and approximately 2.3% taken by the ten largest. The sequence came from a human donor who donated a stem cell graft to a child with aplastic anemia. The chain recombines TRBV7-2 with TRBJ2-6; D remains unclear. The sequences come from PBMCs from the stem cell graft donor, collected from the stem cell graft. The CDR3 sequence is CASSRAFPGANVLTF. The CDR3 bases are TGTGCCAGCAGCCGCGCCTTCCCTGGGGCCAACGTCCTGACTTTC. Complete variable domain (other parts from reference TRBV7-2 and TRBJ2-6): GAGVSQSPSNKVTEKGKDVELRCDPISGHTALYWYRQSLGQGLEFLIYFQGNSAPDKSGLPSDRFSAERTGGSVSTLTIQRTQQEDSAVYLCASSRAFPGANVLTFGAGSRLTVL.